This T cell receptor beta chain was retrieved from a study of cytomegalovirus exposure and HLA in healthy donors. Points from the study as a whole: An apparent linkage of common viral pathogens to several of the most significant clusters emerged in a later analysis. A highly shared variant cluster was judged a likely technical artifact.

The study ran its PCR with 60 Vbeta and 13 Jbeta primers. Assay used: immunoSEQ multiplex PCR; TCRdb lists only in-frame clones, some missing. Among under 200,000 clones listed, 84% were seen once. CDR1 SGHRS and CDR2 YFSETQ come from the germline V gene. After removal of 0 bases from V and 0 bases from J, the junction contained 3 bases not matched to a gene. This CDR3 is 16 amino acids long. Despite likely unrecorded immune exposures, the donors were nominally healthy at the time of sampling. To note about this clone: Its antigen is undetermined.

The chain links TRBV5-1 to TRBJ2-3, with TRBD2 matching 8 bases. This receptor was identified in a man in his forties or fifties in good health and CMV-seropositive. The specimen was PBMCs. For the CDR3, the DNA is TGCGCCAGCAGCTTGGCCGGGAGGGACAGCACAGATACGCAGTATTTT. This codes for CASSLAGRDSTDTQYF.